The T cell receptor (beta chain) described here comes from a study of cytomegalovirus exposure and HLA in healthy donors. The CDR3 spans 15 residues. Germline trimming cut 2 bases from V and 4 bases from J; bases unmatched to any gene: 4. Germline CDR1 and CDR2: MRHNA and SNTAGT. The data were produced by immunoSEQ multiplex PCR, yet TCRdb's version contains in-frame clones alone and is incomplete. The sample shows 250,000 to 400,000 clones, roughly 87% of them seen only once. The J gene is TRBJ1-5, the V gene TRBV6-4; 8 nucleotides line up with TRBD1. This receptor was obtained from a man aged 30 to 45 in good health and CMV-seronegative. Sequencing was performed on PBMCs. CDR3 residues: CASSDAGGRNQPQHF. The CDR3 DNA sequence: TGTGCCAGCAGTGACGCAGGGGGCAGAAATCAGCCCCAGCATTTT.